This entry lists 19 T cell receptor beta chains sequenced from one sample in a study of cytomegalovirus exposure and HLA in healthy donors. A multiplex PCR was run with 60 Vbeta primers and 13 Jbeta primers. Sequencing was performed with immunoSEQ multiplex PCR; in TCRdb, only in-frame clones are kept and a portion is missing. Among some 150,000 clones listed, around two thirds were seen once. The sequencing input was PBMCs. The receptor source for this set is a young man in good health and CMV-seropositive.

The chain couples TRBV10-2 to TRBJ2-4, with D possibly matching TRBD2 (6 bases). This CDR3 has 15 residues. Trimming removed 5 bases at V and 0 bases at J, with 11 bases between. The V gene's germline CDR1 is WSHSY and CDR2 SAAADI. The CDR3 coding sequence is TGCGCCAGCAGTAGGCGGGACTTAGCCAAAAACATTCAGTACTTC. This translates into CASSRRDLAKNIQYF.

V is TRBV2 and J is TRBJ1-2; D gene ambiguous. Per germline, CDR1 SNHLY and CDR2 FYNNEI. V gave up 11 bases and J gave up 8 bases, with 12 bases separating them. CDR3 length: 10 residues. Written as DNA, the CDR3 is TGTGCCGGAGCGGAAGGGGGCTACACCTTC. It encodes CAGAEGGYTF.

The V gene is TRBV6-5, the J gene TRBJ2-1, with a tentative D call TRBD2 (5 bases). Germline CDR1 is MNHEY and CDR2 is SVGAGI. The CDR3 is 15 residues long. Trimming took off 0 bases at V and 0 bases at J, with 6 bases between the two ends. The CDR3: CASSYSGSSYNEQFF. In DNA form, the CDR3 reads TGTGCCAGCAGTTACTCTGGGAGCTCCTACAATGAGCAGTTCTTC.

The chain links TRBV19 to TRBJ1-2; 9 nucleotides agree with TRBD1. CDR3 size: 15 residues. Germline-derived CDR1 and CDR2 are LNHDA and SQIVND (reference sequence). The trim removed 6 bases at V and 8 bases at J, leaving 13 bases unmatched. The CDR3 protein is CASRFGGGQGGGYTF. In DNA, the CDR3 is TGTGCCAGTAGGTTCGGAGGGGGACAGGGAGGAGGCTACACCTTC.

Only a few counts were recorded for this clone. V gene TRBV19 combines with J gene TRBJ1-1, with D possibly being TRBD1 (6 bases). This CDR3 spans 16 amino acids. Trimming cost V 10 bases and J 1 base, with 22 bases left between them. Germline lookup yields CDR1 LNHDA and CDR2 SQIVND (reference sequence). The CDR3 is CATKPPSGRGNTEAFF. The CDR3 DNA sequence: TGTGCCACCAAGCCCCCGAGCGGCAGGGGGAACACTGAAGCTTTCTTT.

This clone appeared once. This chain uses TRBV27 with TRBJ1-2; tentative D call: TRBD1 (5 bases). The CDR3 is made up of 16 amino acids. V gave up 6 bases and J gave up 4 bases, with 21 bases separating them. Germline CDR1 MNHEY, CDR2 SMNVEV (reference sequence). The CDR3 sequence: CASSRSALREGYGYTF. In nucleotides, the CDR3 is TGTGCCAGCAGCCGATCCGCCCTCAGGGAGGGCTATGGCTACACCTTC.

The gene calls are TRBV2 and TRBJ2-5; 10 bases agree with TRBD2. Germline V gives CDR1 SNHLY, CDR2 FYNNEI. This CDR3 is built from 14 residues. V was pared by 6 bases and J by 4 bases, with 5 bases of the junction left unmatched. CDR3 nucleotides: TGTGCCAGCAGATATAGCGGGGGGAGAGAGACCCAGTACTTC. Residues: CASRYSGGRETQYF.

The chain employs TRBV7-2 and TRBJ2-7, with 7 bases that match TRBD1. The CDR3 covers 17 residues. Germline V lookup: CDR1 SGHTA, CDR2 FQGNSA. Unmatched junction bases numbered 13, after V lost 1 base and J lost 4 bases. CDR3 coding DNA: TGTGCCAGCAGCTTAGGCAGGGGGTATCGTCTCGGGTACGAGCAGTACTTC. Translating it yields CASSLGRGYRLGYEQYF. The complete variable domain, with remaining parts taken from reference TRBV7-2 and TRBJ2-7, reads GAGVSQSPSNKVTEKGKDVELRCDPISGHTALYWYRQSLGQGLEFLIYFQGNSAPDKSGLPSDRFSAERTGGSVSTLTIQRTQQEDSAVYLCASSLGRGYRLGYEQYFGPGTRLTVT.

This clone was recorded once. The chain recombines TRBV7-2 with TRBJ2-7; D is undetermined. The CDR3 extends over 12 amino acids. Between the trimmed V and J ends, which lost 1 base and 9 bases, there was a span of 10 bases. Germline V gene sequence: CDR1 SGHTA, CDR2 FQGNSA. This CDR3 is CASSLGGLGQYF. DNA for the CDR3: TGTGCCAGCAGCTTAGGCGGTTTAGGGCAGTACTTC.

The chain recombines TRBV29-1 with TRBJ2-6; D possibly corresponds to TRBD2 (5 bases). This CDR3 has 15 residues. Trimming removed 4 bases at V and 2 bases at J, with 12 bases between. CDR1 and CDR2 (germline): SQVTM, ANQGSEA. CDR3 sequence reads: CSVAGSRPGANVLTF. CDR3 DNA sequence: TGCAGCGTTGCGGGGTCCAGGCCTGGGGCCAACGTCCTGACTTTC.

This clone was found a few times. This chain uses TRBV7-9 with TRBJ2-7, with a weak D call TRBD1 (5 bases). From germline, CDR1 is SEHNR and CDR2 FQNEAQ (reference sequence). The CDR3 has 13 amino acids. The V end lost 5 bases, the J end lost 7 bases, and 15 bases lay between the germline ends. CDR3 residues: CASSPGHLSEQYF. DNA for the CDR3: TGTGCCAGCAGCCCAGGACACCTCTCAGAGCAGTACTTC.

The chain recombines TRBV2 with TRBJ2-5; 9 positions agree with TRBD1. Germline trimming cut 3 bases from V and 2 bases from J; bases unmatched to any gene: 4. Germline V CDR1 and CDR2: SNHLY, FYNNEI. The CDR3 extends over 15 amino acids. As DNA, the CDR3 is TGTGCCAGCAGTGAGGTCGGACAGGGGCAAGAGACCCAGTACTTC. Encoded protein: CASSEVGQGQETQYF. Complete variable domain (other parts from reference TRBV2 and TRBJ2-5): EPEVTQTPSHQVTQMGQEVILRCVPISNHLYFYWYRQILGQKVEFLVSFYNNEISEKSEIFDDQFSVERPDGSNFTLKIRSTKLEDSAMYFCASSEVGQGQETQYFGPGTRLLVL.

This clone has just one count. V is TRBV29-1 and J is TRBJ2-7, with D tentatively TRBD2 (6 bases). Deletions cut 6 bases from V and 0 bases from J, with 15 bases between. CDR3 length: 14 residues. Germline V CDR1 and CDR2: SQVTM, ANQGSEA. The CDR3 reads CSVRRLGSSYEQYF. DNA for the CDR3: TGCAGCGTCCGAAGACTAGGAAGCTCCTACGAGCAGTACTTC.

This clone was recorded once. This rearrangement joins TRBV5-1 to TRBJ2-3; the D is unclear. Germline V gives CDR1 SGHRS, CDR2 YFSETQ. The ends were cut back, 0 bases at V and 1 base at J, with 6 bases in the middle. CDR3 size: 14 residues. CDR3 sequence reads: CASSLAQGTDTQYF. CDR3 in DNA: TGCGCCAGCAGCTTGGCACAAGGCACAGATACGCAGTATTTT.

J is TRBJ2-3 and V is TRBV9; D might be TRBD2 (5 bases). Germline V gives CDR1 SGDLS, CDR2 YYNGEE. This CDR3 comprises 16 residues. V lost 0 bases, J lost 0 bases, and 11 bases lay in between. CDR3 amino acids: CASSVASRPSTDTQYF. CDR3 in DNA: TGTGCCAGCAGCGTAGCTAGCAGGCCTAGCACAGATACGCAGTATTTT.

Only a few counts were recorded for this clone. This chain joins TRBV5-1 and TRBJ2-5, with TRBD1 matching 8 bases. The J call is in doubt because the DNA end fits TRBJ2-7 better. Germline lookup yields CDR1 SGHRS and CDR2 YFSETQ. The CDR3 has 13 amino acids. CDR3 amino acids: CASSRTGPSEQYF. The CDR3 DNA sequence: TGCGCCAGCAGCCGGACAGGGCCTAGCGAGCAGTACTTC.

V gene TRBV4-1 combines with J gene TRBJ1-5; 7 bases fit TRBD1. Germline trimming cut 4 bases from V and 4 bases from J; bases unmatched to any gene: 7. The length of the CDR3 is 15 residues. Germline V lookup: CDR1 MGHRA, CDR2 YSYEKL. The CDR3 loop is CASSPGTARNQPQHF. CDR3 nucleotide sequence: TGCGCCAGCAGCCCCGGGACAGCGAGAAATCAGCCCCAGCATTTT.

V is TRBV6-5 and J is TRBJ2-5; a weak D match, TRBD2 (6 bases). The V end lost 2 bases, the J end lost 5 bases, and 12 bases lay between the germline ends. Per germline, CDR1 MNHEY and CDR2 SVGAGI. This CDR3 spans 14 amino acids. CDR3 region: CASSYGRGWETQYF. For the CDR3, the DNA is TGTGCCAGCAGTTACGGACGGGGGTGGGAGACCCAGTACTTC.

The table lists this clone with a count of one. The rearrangement joins TRBV7-2 to TRBJ2-2, with D possibly TRBD2 on 5 matching bases. Trimming removed 3 bases from V and 5 bases from J, with 16 bases in between. The CDR3 consists of 16 residues. Germline loops: CDR1 SGHTA, CDR2 FQGNSA. This CDR3 is CASSFQTGSGTGELFF. CDR3 nucleotides: TGTGCCAGCAGCTTCCAGACGGGTTCGGGGACCGGGGAGCTGTTTTTT.